This TCR beta chain was obtained from a study of blood T cell repertoires in COVID-19. Turning to the study itself: Acute and convalescent COVID-19 samples came from the United States, Italy and Spain. From T cells, B-cell-depleted T cells, or PBMCs came the material, which was cDNA or gDNA.

The CDR3 extends over 15 amino acids. CDR1 is LNHDA and CDR2 is SQIVND in the germline V gene (reference sequence). Trimming cost V 6 bases and J 1 base; bases outside gene matches: 8. Study processing details: Reference gene primer amplification gave estimated nucleated cell counts. This table comes from immunoSEQ multiplex PCR, and its TCRdb copy is limited to in-frame clones, with some not included. Clone size and the V and J calls come from that table; the DNA yielded D and trimming. The top ten hold roughly 1.6% of the sample, which has about 410,000 clones, 70% to 90% seen once. Patients at the Seattle site were enrolled during active infection and followed longitudinally.

The source material was peripheral blood. This rearrangement joins TRBV19 to TRBJ2-7; 8 positions agree with TRBD2. This receptor was taken from a woman aged 40 to 55 with COVID-19, enrolled during active disease. The CDR3 spells CASSVTSDWSYEQYF. DNA for the CDR3: TGTGCCAGTAGCGTGACTAGCGACTGGTCCTACGAGCAGTACTTC.